This T cell receptor beta chain appears in the sequencing data of a study of shared clonotypes between healthy human individuals. Looking at the study overall: Donor ages ranged 18 to 49 years: a couple of women, a few men. CD8 memory received one plate per donor, CD8 naive two, CD4 memory three and CD4 naive three.

Deletions cut 0 bases from V and 7 bases from J, with 10 bases between. Germline CDR1 reads LGHNA; CDR2 reads YSLEER. The CDR3 is 14 amino acids. The method was immunoSEQ multiplex PCR; TCRdb's version includes in-frame clones alone and lacks a portion of them. The sample shows approximately 2,300,000 clones, less than 95% of them seen only once. CD45RA-negative memory and CD45RA+ naive subsets were split from the CD4+ cells. The TCR originated in a man between 18 and 35 years old in good health. Some clones in this sample may be carry-over from other donors' samples. The chain uses TRBV4-3 and TRBJ1-5; D remains unclear. Material for sequencing was naive CD4+ T cells from PBMCs. Regarding subset: CD45RA+ positively selected. The CDR3 region is CASSQDLSGQPQHF. Written as DNA, the CDR3 is TGCGCCAGCAGCCAAGATTTATCGGGGCAGCCCCAGCATTTT.